The 17 T cell receptor beta chains reported below all come from one sample, sequenced in a study of cytomegalovirus exposure and HLA in healthy donors. Sequenced by immunoSEQ multiplex PCR; TCRdb stores in-frame clones only, minus some. The sample comprises about 130,000 clones, about nine tenths of which are singletons, and around 6% rests with the top ten. The sample taken for sequencing was PBMCs. All receptors derive from a woman between 25 and 40 years old in good health and CMV-seropositive.

The chain joins TRBV5-1 to TRBJ2-1, with 10 positions matching TRBD1. This CDR3 comprises 16 residues. Germline loops: CDR1 SGHRS, CDR2 YFSETQ. V gave up 0 bases and J gave up 5 bases; unmatched junction bases: 5. For the CDR3, the DNA is TGCGCCAGCAGCTTGGTACCGACAGGGGGCCACAATGAGCAGTTCTTC. Residues: CASSLVPTGGHNEQFF. Full variable domain (rest looked up from reference TRBV5-1 and TRBJ2-1): KAGVTQTPRYLIKTRGQQVTLSCSPISGHRSVSWYQQTPGQGLQFLFEYFSETQRNKGNFPGRFSGRQFSNSRSEMNVSTLELGDSALYLCASSLVPTGGHNEQFFGPGTRLTVL.

The chain links TRBV2 to TRBJ2-1; 16 nucleotides line up with TRBD2. Losses at the gene ends were 7 bases for V and 4 bases for J; bases not matched to a gene: 10. Germline CDR1 reads SNHLY; CDR2 reads FYNNEI. This CDR3 contains 18 residues. Here the CDR3 DNA reads TGTGCCAGCAAGTCGGGACTAGCGGGAGGGCTGCTGTACAATGAGCAGTTCTTC. This codes for CASKSGLAGGLLYNEQFF.

This rearrangement joins TRBV2 to TRBJ2-3; 7 positions agree with TRBD2. This CDR3 region has 15 residues. The V and J ends lost 5 bases and 6 bases, in that order; junction bases with no gene match: 11. Germline values: CDR1 SNHLY, CDR2 FYNNEI. Here the CDR3 reads CASSWEGLRSDTQYF. DNA of the CDR3: TGTGCCAGCAGTTGGGAGGGGCTCCGGTCGGATACGCAGTATTTT.

The chain employs TRBV5-1 and TRBJ2-2; D ambiguous. CDR1 is SGHRS, CDR2 YFSETQ, per germline. V gave up 4 bases and J gave up 6 bases, with 10 bases separating them. The CDR3 is 13 residues long. The CDR3 loop reads CASSTFPAGELFF. DNA for the CDR3: TGCGCCAGCAGCACCTTTCCAGCCGGGGAGCTGTTTTTT.

The chain carries TRBV28 and TRBJ2-1; TRBD2 matches 14 bases. The V and J ends lost 3 bases and 8 bases, in that order; junction bases with no gene match: 3. Per the germline V gene, CDR1 is MDHEN and CDR2 is SYDVKM. The CDR3 is made up of 15 amino acids. The chain's CDR3 is CASSFGTSGSDEQFF. The CDR3 DNA reads as TGTGCCAGCAGTTTCGGGACTAGCGGGAGCGATGAGCAGTTCTTC.

The chain uses TRBV6-5 and TRBJ2-1; a possible D gene is TRBD2 (5 bases). CDR1 is MNHEY, CDR2 SVGAGI, per germline. The length of the CDR3 is 12 residues. The V gene lost 2 bases and the J gene lost 8 bases, with 7 bases spanning the gap. The CDR3 here is CASSYTRDEQFF. CDR3 bases: TGTGCCAGCAGTTACACTAGAGATGAGCAGTTCTTC.

This sequence joins TRBV5-4 and TRBJ2-7; no clear D. Trimming pared 3 bases from V and 5 bases from J, leaving 18 bases between. Germline V gene data show CDR1 as SGHNT and CDR2 as YYREEE (reference sequence). The CDR3 is 15 amino acids. For the CDR3, the DNA is TGTGCCAGCAGCTCACCCCACCTTGAGAGTCACGAGCAGTACTTC. Translated, it gives CASSSPHLESHEQYF.

This sequence joins TRBV5-5 and TRBJ2-5; D uncertain. V lost 5 bases and J lost 2, with 10 bases in between. This CDR3 spans 13 amino acids. Germline V CDR1 and CDR2: SGHKS, YYEKEE (reference sequence). In DNA, the CDR3 is TGTGCCAGCAGGTTGACATTTCAAGAGACCCAGTACTTC. It is translated as CASRLTFQETQYF.

The chain uses TRBV18 and TRBJ1-2, with D possibly TRBD1 on 6 matching bases. The CDR3 is made up of 15 amino acids. V lost 2 bases and J lost 3, with 13 bases in between. Per the germline V gene, CDR1 is KGHSH and CDR2 is LQKENI. In DNA, the CDR3 is TGTGCCAGCTCACCATCCCCAGGGGATGACTATGGCTACACCTTC. It translates to CASSPSPGDDYGYTF.

The chain is built from TRBV28 and TRBJ2-3; D is perhaps TRBD2 (5 bases). Germline CDR1 reads MDHEN; CDR2 reads SYDVKM. This CDR3 is built from 14 residues. The V end lost 5 bases, the J end lost 2 bases, and 11 bases lay between the germline ends. This CDR3 reads CASSGLEFTDTQYF. In DNA, the CDR3 is TGTGCCAGCAGTGGACTGGAGTTCACAGATACGCAGTATTTT.

The gene calls are TRBV6-5 and TRBJ2-7, with D perhaps TRBD2 (6 bases). There are 13 residues in the CDR3. The V and J ends lost 5 bases and 2 bases respectively, with 10 bases between them. The germline V gene encodes CDR1 MNHEY and CDR2 SVGAGI. This CDR3 is CASSNSGTYEQYF. CDR3 DNA sequence: TGTGCCAGCAGTAATAGCGGAACCTACGAGCAGTACTTC.

The chain combines TRBV5-6 with TRBJ2-7, with 7 bases identical to TRBD2. Germline lookup yields CDR1 SGHDT and CDR2 YYEEEE. This CDR3 region has 12 residues. J lost 6 bases, V lost 4 bases, and 4 bases had no gene match. The chain's CDR3 is CASSLTSREQYF. CDR3 in DNA: TGTGCCAGCAGCCTGACTAGCCGCGAGCAGTACTTC.

This rearrangement joins TRBV6-5 to TRBJ2-7; 9 nucleotides line up with TRBD2. Germline lookup yields CDR1 MNHEY and CDR2 SVGAGI. V gave up 5 bases and J gave up 3 bases; unmatched junction bases: 5. This CDR3 is built from 14 residues. The CDR3 DNA is TGTGCCAGCAGTCTTAGCGGGAGAGGCTACGAGCAGTACTTC. Translation: CASSLSGRGYEQYF.

The CDR3 region is CASSPLSQRGAEAFF. The CDR3, as DNA: TGTGCCAGTAGCCCTCTAAGTCAGCGGGGGGCGGAAGCTTTCTTT. This chain uses TRBV19 with TRBJ1-1, with D possibly being TRBD1 (6 bases). Between the trimmed V and J ends, which lost 6 bases and 8 bases, there was a span of 22 bases. This CDR3 comprises 15 residues. Germline V gene data show CDR1 as LNHDA and CDR2 as SQIVND (reference sequence). The full variable domain, with the rest looked up from reference TRBV19 and TRBJ1-1, is DGGITQSPKYLFRKEGQNVTLSCEQNLNHDAMYWYRQDPGQGLRLIYYSQIVNDFQKGDIAEGYSVSREKKESFPLTVTSAQKNPTAFYLCASSPLSQRGAEAFFGQGTRLTVV.

The chain has TRBV18 and TRBJ2-3; TRBD2 matches 7 bases. The V segment lost 0 bases and the J segment 3 bases; nucleotides outside the gene matches: 3. CDR1 is KGHSH and CDR2 is LQKENI in the germline V gene. CDR3 size: 15 residues. As DNA, the CDR3 is TGTGCCAGCTCACCACCCCAGGGAGGGACAGATACGCAGTATTTT. Translation: CASSPPQGGTDTQYF.

V gene TRBV4-2 combines with J gene TRBJ2-3, with D maybe TRBD2 (7 bases). Trimming removed 2 bases from V and 4 bases from J, with 13 bases in between. The CDR3 totals 15 residues. CDR1 and CDR2 (germline): LGHNA, YNFKEQ. The CDR3 nucleotides are TGTGCCAGCAGCCAAAACGCGGGGGCCCCAGATACGCAGTATTTT. Amino acids: CASSQNAGAPDTQYF.

The chain uses TRBV6-6 and TRBJ1-1; 8 bases are a match to TRBD1. Trimming at V came to 7 bases and at J to 4 bases, leaving 11 bases not matched to a gene. The germline V gene has CDR1 MNHNY and CDR2 SVGAGI (reference sequence). The length of the CDR3 is 15 residues. This chain's CDR3 is CASTLQGGAATEAFF. The CDR3 nucleotides are TGTGCCAGCACCCTACAGGGGGGGGCGGCCACTGAAGCTTTCTTT.